Below, 6 T cell receptor beta chains from the same sample are listed, as sequenced in a study of blood T cell repertoires in COVID-19 (dated by TCRdb to about 2020). To prepare the library, the immunoSEQ multiplex PCR assay was applied. The source is immuneACCESS, and TCRdb retained only in-frame sequences with V and J called. Part of the clones is not carried over; for the studies checked, unresolved V genes explain less than half of this, and the remainder is unexplained. Within this sample are about 280,000 clones, with 85% to 90% of them counted one time only. The ten largest clones take up around 11% of the sample. Sequencing was done on a sample of peripheral blood. The receptors derive from a woman in her twenties or thirties with COVID-19, enrolled during active disease.

Comment on this clone: A much larger clone sits a single nucleotide away, making a read error possible. The rearrangement joins TRBV5-6 to TRBJ1-6; 9 positions agree with TRBD1. V was pared by 4 bases and J by 7 bases, with 3 bases of the junction left unmatched. CDR3 length: 14 residues. CDR1 and CDR2 (germline): SGHDT, YYEEEE. The CDR3 DNA sequence: TGTGCCAGCAGCCGAGGACAGGGGAATTCACCCCTCCACTTT. Protein product: CASSRGQGNSPLHF.

The V call is TRBV5-6, the J call TRBJ2-4; TRBD2 might be the D (5 bases). Per germline, CDR1 SGHDT and CDR2 YYEEEE. Trimming left V 4 bases short and J 3 bases short, with 14 bases between. This CDR3 is 15 amino acids long. CDR3 in amino acids: CASSLLRGDKNIQYF. CDR3 nucleotides: TGTGCCAGCAGCCTACTACGGGGTGACAAAAACATTCAGTACTTC.

The CDR3 nucleotides are TGTGCCAGCACCGTTACTAGCGGGAGAAGTGTGGCCGGGGAGCTGTTTTTT. Translating it yields CASTVTSGRSVAGELFF. The V gene is TRBV5-6, the J gene TRBJ2-2; 11 bases agree with TRBD2. J lost 6 bases, V lost 6 bases, and 13 bases had no gene match. CDR1 and CDR2 from the germline V gene are SGHDT and YYEEEE. There are 17 residues in the CDR3.

The chain employs TRBV6-5 and TRBJ2-5; possibly TRBD2 for D (6 bases). V lost 6 bases to trimming and J lost 5 bases, with 10 bases between them. CDR3 length: 12 amino acids. Germline V gives CDR1 MNHEY, CDR2 SVGAGI. The CDR3 DNA sequence: TGTGCCAGCAGCCGACTAGGGGAGACCCAGTACTTC. Translating gives CASSRLGETQYF.

The chain joins TRBV28 to TRBJ2-3; D perhaps matches TRBD2 (6 bases). V lost 10 bases and J 4 bases, leaving 21 bases between the germline ends. The length of the CDR3 is 15 residues. CDR1 and CDR2 (germline): MDHEN, SYDVKM. The CDR3: CATRGGTLVADTQYF. As DNA, the CDR3 is TGTGCCACCCGTGGAGGGACCCTTGTCGCAGATACGCAGTATTTT.

The chain joins TRBV5-1 to TRBJ1-2; 9 bases line up with TRBD1. The germline gives CDR1 SGHRS, CDR2 YFSETQ. The CDR3 covers 14 residues. J gave up 9 bases and V 4 bases, and 10 bases lay outside the gene matches. The CDR3 sequence: CASSNTDRGVRYTF. For the CDR3, the DNA is TGCGCCAGCAGCAATACCGACAGGGGGGTGCGCTACACCTTC.